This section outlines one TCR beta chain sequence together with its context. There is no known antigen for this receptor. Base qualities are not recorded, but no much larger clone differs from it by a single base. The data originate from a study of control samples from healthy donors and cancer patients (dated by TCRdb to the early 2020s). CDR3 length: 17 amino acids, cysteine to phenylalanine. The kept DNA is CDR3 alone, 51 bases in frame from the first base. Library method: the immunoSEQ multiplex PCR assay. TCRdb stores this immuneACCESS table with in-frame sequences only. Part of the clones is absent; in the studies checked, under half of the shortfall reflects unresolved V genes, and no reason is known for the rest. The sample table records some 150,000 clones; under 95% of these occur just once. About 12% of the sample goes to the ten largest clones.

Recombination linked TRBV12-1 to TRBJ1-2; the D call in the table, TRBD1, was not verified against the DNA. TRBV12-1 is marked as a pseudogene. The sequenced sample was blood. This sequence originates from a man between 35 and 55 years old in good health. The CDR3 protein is CASSFAQMGQGPYGYTF. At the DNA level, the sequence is TGTGCCAGCAGCTTTGCGCAAATGGGACAGGGTCCCTATGGCTACACCTTC.